The next 9 T cell receptor beta chains were all read from a single sample in a study of CD8 T cells in Susac syndrome. A quantity of roughly 0.5 to 1 ug RNA underwent reverse transcription using random hexamers. Each CDR3 protein is one row after TCRdb ran MiXCR on the immunoSEQ multiplex PCR reads. The table records approximately 120,000 distinct CDR3 sequences, more than 90% of them present only once. The sample taken for sequencing was CD8+ T cells from PBMCs. These receptors came from a human donor with Susac syndrome.

V and J are TRBV7-8 and TRBJ1-1; D is undetermined. CDR3 length: 12 amino acids. Trimming pared 2 bases from V and 5 bases from J, leaving 6 bases between. CDR1 and CDR2 (germline): SGHVS, FQNEAQ. The CDR3 nucleotides read TGTGCCAGCAGCTTATTAGTAACTGAAGCTTTCTTT. Translation: CASSLLVTEAFF.

The genes are TRBV6-5 and TRBJ1-2; D gene ambiguous. Trimming stripped 6 bases from V and 4 bases from J, with 12 bases between. The CDR3 sequence is 13 residues long. CDR1 is MNHEY and CDR2 is SVGAGI in the germline V gene. The CDR3 DNA is TGTGCCAGCAGCCCCGGGCTCACCTATGGCTACACCTTC. This sequence encodes CASSPGLTYGYTF.

The chain couples TRBV20-1 to TRBJ2-7; D may be TRBD2 (5 bases). V was pared by 3 bases and J by 0 bases, with 9 bases between. CDR3 size: 13 residues. Germline CDR1 DFQATT, CDR2 SNEGSKA (reference sequence). The CDR3, as DNA: TGCAGTGCTAGTCGGGAAAACTCCTACGAGCAGTACTTC. Protein sequence: CSASRENSYEQYF.

V usage is TRBV5-1 and J usage is TRBJ2-1; D is possibly TRBD1 or TRBD2 (6 bases each). V was cut by 6 bases and J by 2 bases, with 12 bases left in between. Per the germline V gene, CDR1 is SGHRS and CDR2 is YFSETQ. This CDR3 comprises 14 residues. Here the CDR3 DNA reads TGCGCCAGCATCTTAGGGGGGCCCTACAATGAGCAGTTCTTC. Encoded protein: CASILGGPYNEQFF.

The rearrangement joins TRBV6-1 to TRBJ2-1, with 12 bases matching TRBD2. CDR3 length: 16 amino acids. J lost 5 bases, V lost 6 bases, and 8 bases had no gene match. Germline V CDR1 and CDR2: MNHNS, SASEGT. CDR3 region: CASSKRTSGIDNEQFF. CDR3 nucleotide sequence: TGTGCCAGCAGCAAACGGACTAGCGGGATCGACAATGAGCAGTTCTTC.

The chain is built from TRBV27 and TRBJ1-6, with D unclear. V lost 3 bases and J 0 bases, leaving 6 bases between the germline ends. CDR1 and CDR2 (germline): MNHEY, SMNVEV (reference sequence). CDR3 length: 15 amino acids. The CDR3 here is CASSFRSSYNSPLHF. The CDR3 DNA follows: TGTGCCAGCAGTTTCCGCAGCTCCTATAATTCACCCCTCCACTTT.

DNA for the CDR3: TGTGCCACCAGCACGCTAGCTAGCTCCTACAATGAGCAGTTCTTC. It is translated as CATSTLASSYNEQFF. The chain recombines TRBV15 with TRBJ2-1, with a tentative D call TRBD2 (5 bases). Deletions cut 4 bases from V and 0 bases from J, with 10 bases between. Germline V CDR1 and CDR2: LNHNV, YYDKDF (reference sequence). This CDR3 has 15 residues.

The chain employs TRBV20-1 and TRBJ1-2, with unresolved D. CDR3 length: 12 amino acids. Germline CDR1 reads DFQATT; CDR2 reads SNEGSKA (reference sequence). Trimming pared 3 bases from V and 1 base from J, leaving 6 bases between. DNA of the CDR3: TGCAGTGCTAGTGCAATTAACTATGGCTACACCTTC. Protein: CSASAINYGYTF.

The gene calls are TRBV27 and TRBJ1-2; D perhaps matches TRBD1 (5 bases). The CDR3 covers 15 residues. The germline V and J ends were trimmed by 9 bases and 4 bases, with 21 bases remaining between them. Germline V gene sequence: CDR1 MNHEY, CDR2 SMNVEV (reference sequence). CDR3 region: CASPTGTPRAYGYTF. Here the CDR3 DNA reads TGTGCCAGTCCTACCGGGACTCCAAGGGCCTATGGCTACACCTTC.